This record covers a single T cell receptor (beta chain). The CDR3 sequence is 16 residues long. Germline CDR1 MDHEN, CDR2 SYDVKM. Trimming took off 4 bases at V and 9 bases at J, with 25 bases between the two ends. Original handling: Amplification of reference gene primers was used by the study to estimate nucleated cell counts. TCRdb's copy holds only in-frame clones and misses some; the assay was immunoSEQ multiplex PCR. Clone size and the V and J calls come from that table; the DNA yielded D and trimming. The sample includes under 250,000 clones, around 88% seen only once; the top ten take 8.5% to 10%. The data were obtained in a study of blood T cell repertoires in COVID-19.

Sequenced input: peripheral blood. The chain joins TRBV28 to TRBJ2-7, with a weak D call TRBD1 (6 bases). The origin of this receptor is a man aged 40-49 years with active or convalescent COVID-19. The CDR3 DNA sequence: TGTGCCAGCAGTTCCGGACAGTTCACCTTCTACGATGGGCAGTACTTC. Protein: CASSSGQFTFYDGQYF.